This T cell receptor (beta chain) was documented in a study of blood T cell repertoires in COVID-19. TCRdb's table, derived via immunoSEQ multiplex PCR, lists solely in-frame clones and lacks some. The sample holds some 170,000 clones, around four fifths seen once. This CDR3 region has 15 residues. Germline assignment: CDR1 DFQATT and CDR2 SNEGSKA (reference sequence). V lost 3 bases to trimming and J lost 2 bases; unmatched junction nucleotides: 5. The sequence came from a human donor in a cohort sampled during active COVID-19. Material: peripheral blood. The chain is built from TRBV20-1 and TRBJ2-7, with TRBD1 identical over 12 bases. The CDR3 bases are TGCAGTGCTAGTGTGGGACAGGGGGCCGCCTACGAGCAGTACTTC. This codes for CSASVGQGAAYEQYF.